These T cell receptor beta chains were read from a single sample in a study of post-analysis software for immune sequencing data. TCRdb recomputed calls from the PCR reads with MiXCR, one row per CDR3 protein. In the table there are roughly 540,000 distinct CDR3 sequences, roughly 34% of which are singletons. The material sequenced was blood. Receptors originate from a girl aged 2-17 years with multiple sclerosis. Both conserved end residues are part of each CDR3. D genes are given only for firm matches. Clone size appears in some rows only: once, few, many, or a class for an expanded clone.

j_call: TRBJ1-5
v_call: TRBV29-1
clone_size: .
d_call: .
cdr3_nt: TGCAGCGTTGCAAGTAGCAATCAGCCCCAGCATTTT
cdr3_aa: CSVASSNQPQHF

j_call: TRBJ2-6
v_call: TRBV27
clone_size: few
d_call: TRBD1
cdr3_nt: TGTGCCAGCAGTTCGGGACAGGCCCCTGGGGCCAACGTCCTGACTTTC
cdr3_aa: CASSSGQAPGANVLTF

j_call: TRBJ1-1
v_call: TRBV7-9
clone_size: .
d_call: .
cdr3_nt: TGTGCCAGCAGCTTAGTCCAGGGCCTGGGGACTGAAGCTTTCTTT
cdr3_aa: CASSLVQGLGTEAFF

j_call: TRBJ2-7
v_call: TRBV12-3/TRBV12-4
clone_size: .
d_call: .
cdr3_nt: TGTGCCAGCACCCCGGGACACAATTCCTACGAGCAGTACTTC
cdr3_aa: CASTPGHNSYEQYF

j_call: TRBJ1-2
v_call: TRBV20-1
clone_size: .
d_call: .
cdr3_nt: TGCAGTTGGGACCTCCCTCAAAACTATGGCTACACCTTC
cdr3_aa: CSWDLPQNYGYTF

j_call: TRBJ1-5
v_call: TRBV12-3/TRBV12-4
clone_size: few
d_call: .
cdr3_nt: TGTGCCAGCAGGCGAGGAGGGGGGCCCCAGCATTTT
cdr3_aa: CASRRGGGPQHF

j_call: TRBJ1-1
v_call: TRBV14
clone_size: .
d_call: TRBD1
cdr3_nt: TGTGCCAGCAGCCAAGATGTGACAGGGGCCTTGAGCACTGAAGCTTTCTTT
cdr3_aa: CASSQDVTGALSTEAFF

j_call: TRBJ2-5
v_call: TRBV29-1
clone_size: .
d_call: TRBD1
cdr3_nt: TGCAGCGTTTTCCGCGACAGGGAACAAGAGACCCAGTACTTC
cdr3_aa: CSVFRDREQETQYF

j_call: TRBJ2-7
v_call: TRBV10-3
clone_size: few
d_call: TRBD1
cdr3_nt: TGTGCCATCACAAAGCAACAGGGGGCATACGAGCAGTACTTC
cdr3_aa: CAITKQQGAYEQYF

j_call: TRBJ2-7
v_call: TRBV6-6
clone_size: .
d_call: TRBD1
cdr3_nt: TGTGCCAGCAGTTACGGGGGACAGTACTACGAGCAGTACTTC
cdr3_aa: CASSYGGQYYEQYF

j_call: TRBJ1-4
v_call: TRBV20-1
clone_size: .
d_call: TRBD1
cdr3_nt: TGCAGTGCTAGCGGACGCGGACAGGGGTCTTCTGAAAAACTGTTTTTT
cdr3_aa: CSASGRGQGSSEKLFF

j_call: TRBJ2-7
v_call: TRBV6-1
clone_size: .
d_call: .
cdr3_nt: TGTGCCAGTAGCATCCTGGGCCTTCGGGGTTCCGAGCAGTACTTC
cdr3_aa: CASSILGLRGSEQYF

j_call: TRBJ1-6
v_call: TRBV10-1
clone_size: many
d_call: TRBD1
cdr3_nt: TGCGCCAGCAGCCGGGACAGAGATTCACCCCTCCACTTT
cdr3_aa: CASSRDRDSPLHF

j_call: TRBJ2-1
v_call: TRBV29-1
clone_size: once
d_call: TRBD2
cdr3_nt: TGCAGCGTACTTCTAGCGGGGGTTAATGAGCAGTTCTTC
cdr3_aa: CSVLLAGVNEQFF

j_call: TRBJ2-3
v_call: TRBV20-1
clone_size: few
d_call: .
cdr3_nt: TGCAGTGCTAGAGTAGGCTGGAGCAGGGGAACAGATACGCAGTATTTT
cdr3_aa: CSARVGWSRGTDTQYF

j_call: TRBJ2-4
v_call: TRBV6-5
clone_size: .
d_call: TRBD2
cdr3_nt: TGTGCCAGCAGCCAGCCTGGGGGGGCGGGGGGAAACATTCAGTACTTC
cdr3_aa: CASSQPGGAGGNIQYF

j_call: TRBJ2-3
v_call: TRBV15
clone_size: .
d_call: .
cdr3_nt: TGTGCCACCAGCAGAGAGGGGCAGCCCACAGATACGCAGTATTTT
cdr3_aa: CATSREGQPTDTQYF

j_call: TRBJ1-1
v_call: TRBV5-1
clone_size: .
d_call: .
cdr3_nt: TGCGCCGGCAGCTTGGTCCTGGGGAGAGGGACTGAAGCTTTCTTT
cdr3_aa: CAGSLVLGRGTEAFF

j_call: TRBJ2-1
v_call: TRBV29-1
clone_size: .
d_call: TRBD2
cdr3_nt: TGCAGCGTTGAAGCGAGCGGGGGGGCTGGTGAGCAGTTCTTC
cdr3_aa: CSVEASGGAGEQFF

j_call: TRBJ2-1
v_call: TRBV5-1
clone_size: .
d_call: .
cdr3_nt: TGCGCCAGCAGCGGCGGGACACCGGGGAATGAGCAGTTCTTC
cdr3_aa: CASSGGTPGNEQFF

j_call: TRBJ2-5
v_call: TRBV7-3
clone_size: .
d_call: .
cdr3_nt: TGTGCCAGCAGCCAAGACAGGAGGGGGGAGGCCCAGTACTTC
cdr3_aa: CASSQDRRGEAQYF

j_call: TRBJ1-6
v_call: TRBV13
clone_size: .
d_call: TRBD1
cdr3_nt: TGTGCCAGCAGCCCCTCCCAGGGGGCGAATTCACCCCTCCACTTT
cdr3_aa: CASSPSQGANSPLHF

j_call: TRBJ2-7
v_call: TRBV3-1
clone_size: .
d_call: TRBD2
cdr3_nt: TGTGCCAGCAGCACCAGCGGGGGGACTCAAGAGGCCCAGTACTTC
cdr3_aa: CASSTSGGTQEAQYF

j_call: TRBJ1-2
v_call: TRBV7-2
clone_size: many
d_call: TRBD1
cdr3_nt: TGTGCCAGCAGGCCGACAGGGAGACTTAACTATGGCTACACCTTC
cdr3_aa: CASRPTGRLNYGYTF

j_call: TRBJ1-5
v_call: TRBV27
clone_size: .
d_call: .
cdr3_nt: TGTGCCAGCAGTTTAAAGGGCGGTAGCAATCAGCCCCAGCATTTT
cdr3_aa: CASSLKGGSNQPQHF

j_call: TRBJ2-1
v_call: TRBV6-6
clone_size: .
d_call: .
cdr3_nt: TGTGCCAGCAGTCTCACGACTAGTTACCACAATGAGCAGTTCTTC
cdr3_aa: CASSLTTSYHNEQFF

j_call: TRBJ2-7
v_call: TRBV20-1
clone_size: few
d_call: .
cdr3_nt: TGCAGTGCTAGTGGAGCGAACGAGCAGTACTTC
cdr3_aa: CSASGANEQYF

j_call: TRBJ2-5
v_call: TRBV28
clone_size: few
d_call: .
cdr3_nt: TGTGCCAGCAGCACAGGGCCGGAGACCCAGTACTTC
cdr3_aa: CASSTGPETQYF